The present T cell receptor beta chain was sequenced within a study of identical twins. Study-level points and caveats: Alpha sequences out of frame and shared by twins had excess low generation probability.

This clonotype was seen repeatedly, ten times or more. Its target is unknown. TCRdb itself ran the 5' RACE reads through MiXCR, one entry per CDR3 protein. Of about 890,000 distinct CDR3 sequences in the sample, approximately 13% were seen once. The CDR3 spans 14 residues. In germline, CDR1 is MGHDK, CDR2 SYGVNS. Trimming cost V 4 bases and J 4 bases; bases outside gene matches: 4. The same specimen was also included in a second study, on yellow fever vaccine responses in identical twins. This second study says: Reportedly, twins' vaccine T cell responses looked partly convergent and partly personalized.

The origin of this receptor is a woman younger than 35 in good health. The V and J genes are TRBV25-1 and TRBJ2-1; the match to TRBD1 covers 7 bases. Specimen: PBMCs. CDR3 amino acids: CASSVPQGYNEQFF. The CDR3, as DNA: TGTGCCAGCAGTGTCCCACAGGGGTACAATGAGCAGTTCTTC.